The 21 T cell receptor beta chains in this list originate from one sample, sequenced in a study of CXCR3-negative and CXCR3-positive naive CD8 T cells. UMI-labeled TRB cDNA libraries were prepared by 5' RACE. TCRdb reprocessed the 5' RACE reads; each CDR3 protein has one entry and no DNA is given. The sample includes approximately 88,000 distinct CDR3 sequences. Specimen: naive CXCR3- CD8+ T cells from blood. Subset noted: CD45RO-CCR7+CD27+CD95- naive CD8+ T cells lacking CXCR3 (TNR3-). The receptors were sampled from a human donor in good health. Some clones in this sample may be carry-over from other donors' samples.

CDR3 loop: CATSRGTGGSSYNEQFF. The chain links TRBV15 to TRBJ2-1; the D call from TCRdb, TRBD1, cannot be confirmed without DNA. CDR3 size: 17 residues. The germline gives CDR1 LNHNV, CDR2 YYDKDF (reference sequence).

The genes are TRBV29-1 and TRBJ2-3; the TCRdb call, TRBD1, lacks DNA for checking. The CDR3 consists of 13 residues. The germline CDR1 and CDR2 sequences are SQVTM and ANQGSEA. The CDR3 sequence is CSARGVSTDTQYF.

The chain couples TRBV29-1 to TRBJ2-3; TCRdb selects TRBD1, and the lack of DNA leaves this call unchecked. CDR1 SQVTM and CDR2 ANQGSEA come from the germline V gene. CDR3 size: 16 residues. CDR3 sequence: CSVDGLGTAGGDTQYF.

V and J are TRBV12-3 or TRBV12-4 and TRBJ1-5; as DNA is missing, the TRBD1 call by TCRdb cannot be tested. The CDR3 sequence is 13 residues long. CDR3 in amino acids: CASATGINQPQHF.

The rearrangement links TRBV12-3 or TRBV12-4 to TRBJ2-1; TCRdb returns TRBD2, unconfirmable since there is no DNA. The CDR3 totals 15 residues. CDR3 sequence: CASRQAGGPANEQFF.

The chain uses TRBV5-1 and TRBJ2-5; as DNA is missing, the TRBD2 call by TCRdb cannot be tested. From germline, CDR1 is SGHRS and CDR2 YFSETQ. This CDR3 comprises 13 residues. The CDR3 reads CASSSSGGETQYF.

This chain joins TRBV21-1 and TRBJ2-1. TRBV21-1 is labeled a pseudogene. The CDR3 extends over 16 amino acids. Here the CDR3 reads CASSKYGLSSYNEQFF.

The rearrangement joins TRBV7-2 to TRBJ1-1. Per germline, CDR1 SGHTA and CDR2 FQGNSA. This CDR3 contains 16 residues. This CDR3 is CASSLRWGDLTTEAFF.

The gene calls are TRBV5-6 and TRBJ2-5; checking the TCRdb D call of TRBD2 is not possible without DNA. From germline, CDR1 is SGHDT and CDR2 YYEEEE. This CDR3 is built from 17 residues. The CDR3 loop is CASSLGDALADQETQYF.

The chain carries TRBV12-3 or TRBV12-4 and TRBJ2-3; the D call of TRBD1 rests on TCRdb alone, since no DNA is present to check it. This CDR3 comprises 12 residues. The CDR3 is CATGVGTDTQYF.

The chain employs TRBV29-1 and TRBJ2-7; absent DNA, TCRdb's TRBD1 call cannot be checked. The CDR3 runs 14 residues. The germline CDR1 and CDR2 sequences are SQVTM and ANQGSEA. The CDR3 reads CSVRDGTGWYEQYF.

The V and J genes are TRBV12-3 or TRBV12-4 and TRBJ2-7; TCRdb's D gene call, TRBD2, goes unchecked for lack of DNA. The CDR3 is 14 residues long. CDR3 in amino acids: CASSEPGQVGEQYF.

The chain combines TRBV5-1 with TRBJ2-7. This CDR3 comprises 14 residues. From germline, CDR1 is SGHRS and CDR2 YFSETQ. The CDR3 loop reads CASSWDRNTYEQYF.

This chain links TRBV6-5 with TRBJ2-1. The CDR3 contains 12 residues. The germline CDR1 and CDR2 sequences are MNHEY and SVGAGI. The CDR3 here is CASRDLASEQFF.

CDR3 sequence reads: CASSQDEADNEQFF. V usage is TRBV4-2 and J usage is TRBJ2-1. The CDR3 totals 14 residues. Germline V CDR1 and CDR2: LGHNA, YNFKEQ.

This chain uses TRBV29-1 with TRBJ2-6; with no DNA, the TCRdb D assignment of TRBD1 cannot be verified. The CDR3 length is 18 residues. The germline gives CDR1 SQVTM, CDR2 ANQGSEA. This chain's CDR3 is CSVEAKQQGARGANVLTF.

The V and J genes are TRBV12-3 or TRBV12-4 and TRBJ2-5; TCRdb designates TRBD2, a call that cannot be tested without DNA. This CDR3 is 17 amino acids long. The CDR3 spells CASRSGTSGEYQETQYF.

The chain combines TRBV28 with TRBJ2-2. The length of the CDR3 is 13 residues. CDR1 is MDHEN and CDR2 is SYDVKM in the germline V gene. The CDR3 protein is CDSSYANTGELFF.

The gene calls are TRBV2 and TRBJ2-2; the TRBD1 assignment by TCRdb is unverifiable without DNA. The CDR3 length is 14 residues. Germline CDR1 is SNHLY and CDR2 is FYNNEI. The CDR3 is CASSDRGITGELFF.

The chain employs TRBV28 and TRBJ2-7; absent DNA, TCRdb's TRBD1 call cannot be checked. Germline loops: CDR1 MDHEN, CDR2 SYDVKM. The CDR3 totals 16 residues. The chain's CDR3 is CASSAIGTVLESEQYF.

This chain links TRBV29-1 with TRBJ2-2. Germline V CDR1 and CDR2: SQVTM, ANQGSEA. The CDR3 has 12 residues. CDR3 in amino acids: CSVMGWTGELFF.